This TCR beta chain was recorded in a study of OX40 agonist ivuxolimab in advanced cancers. Turning to the overall study: The costimulatory receptor OX40 (CD134) was targeted by ivuxolimab, a fully human IgG2 agonistic monoclonal antibody. In the dose-escalation cohort, 70% to 90% of patients were male, and the mean age was around 65 years with a range of roughly 23 to 79. The point of sequencing TCRbeta in the periphery was to test whether ivuxolimab changed TCR sequence diversity and drove clonal T-cell expansion. Intravenous ivuxolimab was administered to patients every 2 weeks at six dose levels: 0.01, 0.1, 0.3, 1.5, 3 and 10 mg/kg. Patients were allowed to have had prior anti-PD-1, anti-PD-L1 or anti-CTLA-4 therapy, and approximately 40% of the dose-escalation patients had previously received checkpoint inhibitors. Of the approximately 50 patients in dose escalation, about 20 had hepatocellular carcinoma, some 15 had melanoma, 9 had renal cell carcinoma and 9 had head and neck cancer. The paper covers the monotherapy dose-escalation part of the phase I ivuxolimab trial, which included N ≈ 57 patients. Partial responses were achieved by three dose-escalation patients, of whom one had hepatocellular carcinoma and two had cutaneous melanoma.

For sequencing of the TCRbeta CDR3 region, genomic DNA was extracted from the sorted cells. TCRbeta CDR3 regions were sequenced using the immunoSEQ Assay. In its TCRdb copy, this immuneACCESS table keeps in-frame sequences only and misses some clones. Where compared with another copy, unresolved V genes explain less than half of these, and the others have no known cause. This sample holds under 140,000 clones; roughly nine tenths were observed only once. Clones ranked in the top ten supply less than 0.35% of the sample. The study at large found these results: Low levels of normalized T-cell clonal expansion were also shown by some nonresponding patients. At doses of 0.1 to 3.0 mg/kg, clonal expansion of both CD4+ and CD8+ blood T cells was observed from baseline to week 6. Which antigens the clonally expanded peripheral T cells were specific for was not determined. After ivuxolimab, expanded clones were on average more numerous among CD8+ T cells than among CD4+ T cells. Partial responders in the 0.1-3.0 mg/kg groups had among the lowest normalized peripheral clonal expansion, especially among CD8+ T cells.

The germline V gene (reference sequence) gives CDR1 as MNHEY and CDR2 as SMNVEV. Inclusive of the bounding cysteine and phenylalanine, the CDR3 is 19 residues long. Only the CDR3 region is kept as DNA, spanning 57 bases read in frame from base 1. The trim is 0 bases for V and 2 bases for J, with a gap of 17 bases between the germline ends. On this clone: Its specific antigen is unknown. No much larger clonotype is one base removed from it; base qualities were not supplied.

Patients with a history of autoimmune disease or receiving systemic immunosuppression were excluded from the trial. Peripheral blood for TCR sequencing was drawn from every dose cohort at baseline, at cycle 4 day 1 and at cycle 7 day 1. Samples were obtained from an open-label, multicenter, first-in-human phase I dose-escalation trial of ivuxolimab. Adults with locally advanced or metastatic melanoma, renal cell, hepatocellular, or head and neck squamous cell carcinoma were enrolled in the trial. Before TCR sequencing, CD4+ T cells and CD8+ T cells from peripheral blood were sorted into separate populations.

The source of this sequence is an adult with an advanced solid tumor such as melanoma, head and neck, liver or kidney cancer. The sample in question was CD4+ or CD8+ T cells sorted from blood, obtained in a trial of the OX40 agonist ivuxolimab. The rearrangement joined TRBV27 to TRBJ2-6; TRBD2 is perhaps the D gene, given 7 matching bases. The DNA is TGTGCCAGCAGTTTATCGAGGGCGGGGGCTGGGGCTGGGGCCAACGTCCTGACTTTC. Its protein is CASSLSRAGAGAGANVLTF.